Listed below are T cell receptor beta chains from one sample, sequenced in a study of cytomegalovirus exposure and HLA in healthy donors. Sequenced by immunoSEQ multiplex PCR; TCRdb stores in-frame clones only, minus some. Of around 240,000 clones in the sample, around 87% were seen once. Sequencing was carried out using PBMCs. These receptors came from a woman aged 18-29 years in good health and CMV-seronegative. Each CDR3 is given with its conserved first and last residue. Fields, in order: D gene, V gene, J gene, clone size, CDR3 protein, CDR3 DNA. D genes are given only for firm matches. The size field is filled for only some rows; it gives once, few, many or a size class.

D: -; V: TRBV6-6; J: TRBJ2-7; size: few; CDR3: CASSSLYEQYF; DNA: TGTGCCAGCAGTTCCCTCTACGAGCAGTACTTC
D: TRBD1; V: TRBV27; J: TRBJ1-1; size: -; CDR3: CASSLRQGEDTEAFF; DNA: TGTGCCAGCAGTTTGAGACAGGGGGAGGACACTGAAGCTTTCTTT
D: TRBD2; V: TRBV5-1; J: TRBJ2-5; size: -; CDR3: CASSLGEGQETQYF; DNA: TGCGCCAGCAGCTTGGGGGAGGGCCAAGAGACCCAGTACTTC
D: -; V: TRBV29-1; J: TRBJ2-3; size: once; CDR3: CSVEGTLYTDTQYF; DNA: TGCAGCGTGGAAGGGACACTCTACACAGATACGCAGTATTTT
D: -; V: TRBV14; J: TRBJ1-6; size: -; CDR3: CASSQGQYNSPLHF; DNA: TGTGCCAGCAGCCAAGGACAGTATAATTCACCCCTCCACTTT
D: -; V: TRBV27; J: TRBJ1-6; size: few; CDR3: CAAGWGSSYNSPLHF; DNA: TGTGCCGCGGGGTGGGGGAGCTCCTATAATTCACCCCTCCACTTT
D: TRBD1; V: TRBV15; J: TRBJ1-5; size: -; CDR3: CATSRTGGGQPQHF; DNA: TGTGCCACCAGCAGGACAGGGGGCGGTCAGCCCCAGCATTTT
D: TRBD2; V: TRBV7-6; J: TRBJ2-7; size: -; CDR3: CASSLRLSGTYEQYF; DNA: TGTGCCAGCAGCTTACGTCTTAGCGGGACCTACGAGCAGTACTTC
D: TRBD1; V: TRBV7-2; J: TRBJ2-7; size: -; CDR3: CASSLARDSTYEQYF; DNA: TGTGCCAGCAGCTTAGCCCGGGACAGTACCTACGAGCAGTACTTC
D: -; V: TRBV19; J: TRBJ2-5; size: -; CDR3: CASSAEGGPPETQYF; DNA: TGTGCCAGTAGTGCCGAGGGGGGGCCACCGGAGACCCAGTACTTC
D: -; V: TRBV29-1; J: TRBJ2-2; size: -; CDR3: CSVDTGHLTGELFF; DNA: TGCAGCGTTGATACCGGACATCTCACCGGGGAGCTGTTTTTT
D: TRBD1; V: TRBV13; J: TRBJ1-1; size: -; CDR3: CASSLVSRTGVSGDTEAFF; DNA: TGTGCCAGCAGCTTAGTTTCTCGGACAGGGGTGAGTGGAGACACTGAAGCTTTCTTT
D: -; V: TRBV4-3; J: TRBJ2-2; size: -; CDR3: CASSQDRGQHGELFF; DNA: TGCGCCAGCAGCCAAGACCGAGGACAGCACGGGGAGCTGTTTTTT
D: -; V: TRBV4-2; J: TRBJ1-4; size: -; CDR3: CASSPGETEKLFF; DNA: TGTGCCAGCAGCCCTGGGGAGACAGAAAAACTGTTTTTT
D: -; V: TRBV6-5; J: TRBJ2-1; size: once; CDR3: CASSYAAGDEQFF; DNA: TGTGCCAGCAGTTACGCGGCAGGGGATGAGCAGTTCTTC
D: TRBD1; V: TRBV5-4; J: TRBJ2-2; size: -; CDR3: CASRPGTGSVTGELFF; DNA: TGTGCCAGCAGGCCGGGGACAGGGAGTGTCACCGGGGAGCTGTTTTTT
D: TRBD1; V: TRBV7-6; J: TRBJ2-5; size: -; CDR3: CASSHPLPGQGRVGFRETQYF; DNA: TGTGCCAGCAGCCATCCTTTACCGGGACAGGGGCGAGTAGGTTTTAGAGAGACCCAGTACTTC
D: -; V: TRBV10-3; J: TRBJ2-5; size: -; CDR3: CAISESIAAETQYF; DNA: TGTGCCATCAGTGAGTCGATTGCCGCGGAGACCCAGTACTTC
D: -; V: TRBV11-2; J: TRBJ1-3; size: -; CDR3: CASSEQEEDTIYF; DNA: TGTGCCAGCAGCGAACAGGAAGAGGACACCATATATTTT
D: -; V: TRBV13; J: TRBJ1-1; size: -; CDR3: CASSFLGGTEAFF; DNA: TGTGCCAGCAGCTTTCTTGGAGGCACTGAAGCTTTCTTT
D: -; V: TRBV30; J: TRBJ1-6; size: -; CDR3: CASFVQGGNSPLHF; DNA: TGTGCCTCGTTCGTCCAGGGTGGGAATTCACCCCTCCACTTT
D: -; V: TRBV6-5; J: TRBJ1-2; size: -; CDR3: CASSYSGDQDYYGYTF; DNA: TGTGCCAGCAGTTACTCCGGGGATCAGGATTACTATGGCTACACCTTC
D: TRBD2; V: TRBV4-3; J: TRBJ2-3; size: -; CDR3: CASSQDIASGGTSRTDTQYF; DNA: TGCGCCAGCAGCCAAGATATAGCTAGCGGGGGCACCAGCAGGACAGATACGCAGTATTTT
D: -; V: TRBV9; J: TRBJ1-1; size: -; CDR3: CASSVADNEAFF; DNA: TGTGCCAGCAGCGTCGCGGACAATGAAGCTTTCTTT
D: -; V: TRBV7-3; J: TRBJ1-6; size: -; CDR3: CASSLRPDNSPLHF; DNA: TGTGCCAGCAGCTTAAGGCCTGATAATTCACCCCTCCACTTT
D: -; V: TRBV29-1; J: TRBJ2-3; size: -; CDR3: CSVDMGPDTQYF; DNA: TGCAGCGTTGATATGGGGCCAGATACGCAGTATTTT
D: -; V: TRBV6-6; J: TRBJ2-5; size: -; CDR3: CASLGRETQYF; DNA: TGTGCCAGCCTGGGGAGAGAGACCCAGTACTTC
D: -; V: TRBV7-9; J: TRBJ1-2; size: -; CDR3: CASSPTDYGYTF; DNA: TGTGCCAGCAGCCCTACAGATTATGGCTACACCTTC
D: TRBD1; V: TRBV28; J: TRBJ1-6; size: -; CDR3: CASSLRDSYSPLHF; DNA: TGTGCCAGCAGTTTAAGGGACAGTTATTCACCCCTCCACTTT
D: -; V: TRBV25-1; J: TRBJ2-7; size: -; CDR3: CASSQGGTREQYF; DNA: TGTGCCAGCAGCCAAGGGGGAACGAGAGAGCAGTACTTC
D: TRBD1; V: TRBV11-2; J: TRBJ1-1; size: -; CDR3: CASSSGQGAEAFF; DNA: TGTGCCAGCAGCTCCGGACAGGGGGCTGAAGCTTTCTTT
D: -; V: TRBV6-1; J: TRBJ1-1; size: -; CDR3: CASTLNVEGDTEAFF; DNA: TGTGCCAGCACTCTCAACGTCGAGGGGGACACTGAAGCTTTCTTT
D: -; V: TRBV27; J: TRBJ1-4; size: -; CDR3: CASSLSGPYEKLFF; DNA: TGTGCCAGCAGTTTATCCGGTCCATATGAAAAACTGTTTTTT
D: -; V: TRBV2; J: TRBJ2-7; size: -; CDR3: CASARDIGGLEQYF; DNA: TGTGCCAGCGCCCGGGACATCGGAGGCCTCGAGCAGTACTTC
D: TRBD1; V: TRBV27; J: TRBJ2-7; size: -; CDR3: CASSAQGANYEQYF; DNA: TGTGCCAGCAGTGCACAGGGGGCTAACTACGAGCAGTACTTC
D: TRBD1; V: TRBV11-2; J: TRBJ1-2; size: -; CDR3: CASSPGGRGYTF; DNA: TGTGCCAGCAGCCCAGGGGGCCGGGGCTACACCTTC
D: TRBD1; V: TRBV27; J: TRBJ1-2; size: -; CDR3: CASSTTGGGDYGYTF; DNA: TGTGCCAGCAGTACCACAGGGGGGGGTGACTATGGCTACACCTTC
D: -; V: TRBV30; J: TRBJ1-3; size: -; CDR3: CAWSYTQSGNTIYF; DNA: TGTGCCTGGAGTTACACCCAATCTGGAAACACCATATATTTT
D: -; V: TRBV7-2; J: TRBJ1-1; size: -; CDR3: CASSLHRANTEAFF; DNA: TGTGCCAGCAGCTTACACAGAGCTAACACTGAAGCTTTCTTT
D: TRBD2; V: TRBV9; J: TRBJ2-5; size: -; CDR3: CASSVGSGGAFRTQYF; DNA: TGTGCCAGCAGCGTAGGTAGCGGGGGGGCTTTCCGGACCCAGTACTTC
D: -; V: TRBV4-1; J: TRBJ1-2; size: few; CDR3: CASSQADYGYTF; DNA: TGCGCCAGCAGCCAAGCCGACTATGGCTACACCTTC
D: -; V: TRBV27; J: TRBJ2-5; size: -; CDR3: CASSGDIQETQYF; DNA: TGTGCCAGCAGCGGGGACATCCAAGAGACCCAGTACTTC
D: TRBD2; V: TRBV14; J: TRBJ2-7; size: once; CDR3: CASSPLAGGYEQYF; DNA: TGTGCCAGCAGCCCCCTAGCGGGGGGGTACGAGCAGTACTTC